The 2 T cell receptor beta chains listed next were all sequenced from one sample in a study of blood T cell repertoires in COVID-19. Sequenced by immunoSEQ multiplex PCR; TCRdb stores in-frame clones only, minus some. Of 250,000 to 300,000 clones listed, about four fifths are singletons. Sequencing was performed on PBMCs or T cells enriched from blood (not recorded which). Receptor source: a man aged 35-49 years who had been exposed to COVID-19.

The V and J genes are TRBV6-5 and TRBJ1-4; D ambiguous. Germline V gives CDR1 MNHEY, CDR2 SVGAGI. This CDR3 has 12 amino acids. V lost 6 bases, J lost 5 bases, and 7 bases lay in between. For the CDR3, the DNA is TGTGCCAGCAGGACAAGGAATGAAAAACTGTTTTTT. Encoded protein: CASRTRNEKLFF.

The gene calls are TRBV18 and TRBJ2-7; 7 bases line up with TRBD1. The junction had 10 bases not matched to a gene; V was cut back by 6 bases and J by 2 bases. There are 15 residues in the CDR3. In germline, CDR1 is KGHSH, CDR2 LQKENI. DNA of the CDR3: TGTGCCAGCTCTCCCCTGGGGCAGGGGGCCTACGAGCAGTACTTC. It translates to CASSPLGQGAYEQYF.